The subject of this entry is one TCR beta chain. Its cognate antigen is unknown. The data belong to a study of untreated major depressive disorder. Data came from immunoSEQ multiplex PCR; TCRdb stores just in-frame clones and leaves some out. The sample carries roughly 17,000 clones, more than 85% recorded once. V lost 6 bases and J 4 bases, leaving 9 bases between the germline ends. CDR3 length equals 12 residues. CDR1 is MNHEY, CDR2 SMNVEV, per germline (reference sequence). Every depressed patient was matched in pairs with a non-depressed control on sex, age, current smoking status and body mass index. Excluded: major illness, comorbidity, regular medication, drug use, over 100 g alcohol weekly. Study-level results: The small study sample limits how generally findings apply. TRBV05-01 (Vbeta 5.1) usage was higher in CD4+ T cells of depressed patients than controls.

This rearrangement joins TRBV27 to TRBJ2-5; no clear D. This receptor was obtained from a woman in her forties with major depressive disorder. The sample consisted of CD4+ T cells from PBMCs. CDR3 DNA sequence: TGTGCCAGCAGCCCTAACGGAGAGACCCAGTACTTC. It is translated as CASSPNGETQYF.